These T cell receptor beta chains were read from a single sample in a study of cytomegalovirus exposure and HLA in healthy donors. Clones were sequenced by immunoSEQ multiplex PCR, and TCRdb holds only the in-frame ones, with some missing. Found here are approximately 120,000 clones, around 73% of them singletons; the top ten hold around 7.7%. The material sequenced was PBMCs. The receptors here all came from a man aged 40-50 years in good health and CMV-seronegative. Each CDR3 is given with its conserved first and last residue. A D gene is named only where the DNA matches it firmly. Part of the rows lack a size; the others show once, few, many or a class for expanded clones.

few,TRBV2,TRBD2,TRBJ2-3,CASSDTSGGTDTQYF,TGTGCCAGCAGTGACACTAGCGGGGGCACAGATACGCAGTATTTT
-,TRBV5-4,TRBD2,TRBJ2-5,CASSLEPSGGKETQYF,TGTGCCAGCAGCTTGGAGCCTAGCGGGGGGAAAGAGACCCAGTACTTC
few,TRBV15,-,TRBJ2-1,CATSRDQVYNEQFF,TGTGCCACCAGCAGAGATCAGGTCTACAATGAGCAGTTCTTC
few,TRBV27,TRBD2,TRBJ2-3,CASTGGGFGTDTQYF,TGTGCCAGCACGGGGGGGGGATTCGGCACAGATACGCAGTATTTT
-,TRBV7-3,TRBD2,TRBJ2-1,CASSFSPGGNNEQFF,TGTGCCAGCAGCTTCTCCCCCGGGGGGAACAATGAGCAGTTCTTC
-,TRBV15,TRBD2,TRBJ2-5,CATSRPTGGQETQYF,TGTGCCACCAGCAGGCCCACGGGGGGTCAAGAGACCCAGTACTTC
-,TRBV19,TRBD1,TRBJ2-2,CASSGQGGTGELFF,TGTGCCAGTAGTGGACAGGGAGGCACCGGGGAGCTGTTTTTT
-,TRBV7-9,-,TRBJ1-1,CASSPEFFSEAFF,TGTGCCAGCAGCCCAGAATTTTTCAGTGAAGCTTTCTTT
few,TRBV11-2,-,TRBJ2-3,CASSLGADTQYF,TGTGCCAGCAGCTTAGGAGCAGATACGCAGTATTTT
-,TRBV7-2,TRBD2,TRBJ2-3,CASSPTSGGVGDTQYF,TGTGCCAGCAGCCCGACTAGCGGGGGGGTTGGAGATACGCAGTATTTT
-,TRBV7-8,-,TRBJ1-5,CASSLVPGFNQPQHF,TGTGCCAGCAGCTTAGTACCGGGATTCAATCAGCCCCAGCATTTT
-,TRBV7-8,TRBD1,TRBJ1-1,CASSPPGQGVNTEAFF,TGTGCCAGCAGCCCCCCGGGACAGGGGGTGAACACTGAAGCTTTCTTT
few,TRBV27,-,TRBJ2-7,CASSYGVHYEQYF,TGTGCCAGCAGTTACGGGGTTCACTACGAGCAGTACTTC
-,TRBV7-3,TRBD2,TRBJ2-7,CASSLSASGVYEQYF,TGTGCCAGCAGCTTAAGTGCTAGCGGGGTCTACGAGCAGTACTTC
-,TRBV4-2,-,TRBJ2-7,CASSQAGTNEKQYF,TGTGCCAGCAGCCAGGCCGGGACAAACGAGAAGCAGTACTTC
-,TRBV6-6,TRBD2,TRBJ2-7,CASSYGGGPYEQYF,TGTGCCAGCAGTTACGGGGGGGGTCCTTACGAGCAGTACTTC
once,TRBV7-9,-,TRBJ2-3,CASSSLAGAFSSTDTQYF,TGTGCCAGCAGCTCCCTGGCGGGGGCGTTCTCTAGCACAGATACGCAGTATTTT
few,TRBV4-1,-,TRBJ2-1,CASSQEASGHRPYNEQFF,TGCGCCAGCAGCCAAGAAGCTTCCGGACACCGTCCCTACAATGAGCAGTTCTTC
-,TRBV19,-,TRBJ2-7,CASSPPGQGGFYEQYF,TGTGCCAGTAGTCCTCCCGGACAGGGAGGGTTCTACGAGCAGTACTTC
-,TRBV7-3,TRBD1,TRBJ1-1,CASSREGQPDTEAFF,TGTGCCAGCAGCCGCGAGGGACAGCCAGACACTGAAGCTTTCTTT
few,TRBV29-1,-,TRBJ2-7,CSAGGGASYEQYF,TGCAGCGCCGGGGGTGGGGCCTCCTACGAGCAGTACTTC
-,TRBV5-4,-,TRBJ2-7,CASSLGGEASYEQYF,TGTGCCAGCAGCCTGGGGGGCGAGGCGTCCTACGAGCAGTACTTC
-,TRBV11-3,-,TRBJ2-7,CASSLGRVGEQYF,TGTGCCAGCAGCTTAGGCAGGGTGGGCGAGCAGTACTTC
-,TRBV19,-,TRBJ1-2,CASRSQGERGYGYTF,TGTGCCAGTAGATCACAGGGAGAGCGTGGGTATGGCTACACCTTC
few,TRBV5-4,TRBD1,TRBJ2-2,CASSRTGNTGELFF,TGTGCCAGCAGCAGGACAGGGAACACCGGGGAGCTGTTTTTT
-,TRBV4-3,TRBD1,TRBJ1-4,CASSQEILQGANEKLFF,TGCGCCAGCAGCCAAGAAATCCTACAGGGGGCTAATGAAAAACTGTTTTTT
-,TRBV5-5,TRBD1,TRBJ2-7,CASSRLGTAYEQYF,TGTGCCAGCAGCCGCCTGGGGACAGCCTACGAGCAGTACTTC
-,TRBV7-9,-,TRBJ1-2,CASSLVTNEGAYTF,TGTGCCAGCAGCTTAGTAACAAACGAGGGTGCCTACACCTTC